The rows below give T cell receptor beta chains drawn from one sample of a study of blood T cell repertoires in COVID-19. The repertoire was sequenced with immunoSEQ multiplex PCR; TCRdb's copy has only in-frame clones and lacks some. The table lists hundreds of thousands of clones, around 82% of them singletons. Sequencing input: peripheral blood. The receptors come from a woman between 65 and 79 years old with acute or convalescent COVID-19. CDR3s include the opening cysteine and the closing phenylalanine or tryptophan. D genes are given only for firm matches. Part of the rows lack a size; the others show once, few, many or a class for expanded clones.

D: -
size: -
V: TRBV5-4
length: 15
J: TRBJ2-2
CDR3: CASSLGGLNTGELFF
DNA: TGTGCCAGCAGCTTGGGCGGGTTGAACACCGGGGAGCTGTTTTTT

D: -
size: -
V: TRBV29-1
length: 12
J: TRBJ2-1
CDR3: CSADPFQDRQFF
DNA: TGCAGCGCCGATCCTTTTCAGGATCGGCAGTTCTTC

D: -
size: -
V: TRBV7-9
length: 14
J: TRBJ2-5
CDR3: CASSLETSQETQYF
DNA: TGTGCCAGCAGCTTAGAAACTAGCCAAGAGACCCAGTACTTC

D: TRBD1
size: -
V: TRBV30
length: 14
J: TRBJ1-2
CDR3: CAWSRGQGISGYTF
DNA: TGTGCCTGGAGTCGAGGACAGGGTATTTCTGGCTACACCTTC

D: -
size: -
V: TRBV18
length: 16
J: TRBJ1-6
CDR3: CASSPTESPYNSPLHF
DNA: TGTGCCAGCTCACCGACTGAGTCCCCCTATAATTCACCCCTCCACTTT

D: TRBD2
size: -
V: TRBV4-2
length: 19
J: TRBJ2-3
CDR3: CASSPNSGGARFSTDTQYF
DNA: TGTGCCAGCAGCCCGAATAGCGGGGGGGCCCGGTTTAGCACAGATACGCAGTATTTT

D: TRBD2
size: -
V: TRBV7-2
length: 15
J: TRBJ2-3
CDR3: CASSSKAGRADTQYF
DNA: TGTGCCAGCAGCTCCAAAGCGGGGCGCGCAGATACGCAGTATTTT

D: TRBD1
size: -
V: TRBV5-1
length: 15
J: TRBJ1-1
CDR3: CASSLGTGTGSEAFF
DNA: TGCGCCAGCAGCCTAGGAACCGGGACAGGGTCTGAAGCTTTCTTT

D: -
size: -
V: TRBV27
length: 16
J: TRBJ1-1
CDR3: CASRPAEGWGNTEAFF
DNA: TGTGCCAGCAGGCCGGCGGAGGGTTGGGGGAACACTGAAGCTTTCTTT

D: TRBD1
size: few
V: TRBV29-1
length: 14
J: TRBJ2-7
CDR3: CSVAFGTGSYEQYF
DNA: TGCAGCGTTGCGTTCGGGACAGGGTCCTACGAGCAGTACTTC

D: TRBD1
size: -
V: TRBV5-3
length: 16
J: TRBJ1-6
CDR3: CARSLDGQGADSPLHF
DNA: TGTGCCAGAAGCTTGGACGGACAGGGTGCGGATTCACCCCTCCACTTT